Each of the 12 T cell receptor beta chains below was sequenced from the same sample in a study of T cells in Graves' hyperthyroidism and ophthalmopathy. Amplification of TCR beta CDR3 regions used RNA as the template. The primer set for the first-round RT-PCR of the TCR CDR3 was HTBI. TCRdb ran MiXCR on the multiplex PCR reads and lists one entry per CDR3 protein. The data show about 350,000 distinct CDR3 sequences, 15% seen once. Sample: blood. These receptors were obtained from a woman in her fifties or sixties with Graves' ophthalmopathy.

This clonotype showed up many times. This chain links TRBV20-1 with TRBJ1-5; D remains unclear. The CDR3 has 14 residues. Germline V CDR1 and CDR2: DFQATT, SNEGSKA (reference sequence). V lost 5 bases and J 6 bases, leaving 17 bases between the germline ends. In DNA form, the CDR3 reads TGCAGTGCTGCCCGGGCCCCCTGGGGTCAGCCCCAGCATTTT. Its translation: CSAARAPWGQPQHF.

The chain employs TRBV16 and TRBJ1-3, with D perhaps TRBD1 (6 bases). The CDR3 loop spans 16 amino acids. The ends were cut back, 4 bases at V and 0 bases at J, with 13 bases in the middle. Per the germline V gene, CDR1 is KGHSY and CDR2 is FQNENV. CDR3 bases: TGTGCCAGCAGCCCGTGGGGGGCACGCTCTGGAAACACCATATATTTT. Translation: CASSPWGARSGNTIYF. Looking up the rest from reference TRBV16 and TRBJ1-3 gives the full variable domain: GEEVAQTPKHLVRGEGQKAKLYCAPIKGHSYVFWYQQVLKNEFKFLISFQNENVFDETGMPKERFSAKCLPNSPCSLEIQATKLEDSAVYFCASSPWGARSGNTIYFGEGSWLTVV.

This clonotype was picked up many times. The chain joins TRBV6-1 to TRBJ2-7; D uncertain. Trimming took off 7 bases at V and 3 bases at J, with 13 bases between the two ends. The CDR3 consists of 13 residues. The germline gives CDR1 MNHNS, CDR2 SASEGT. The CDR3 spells CASISPRDYEQYF. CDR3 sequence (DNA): TGTGCCAGCATCAGCCCCCGCGACTACGAGCAGTACTTC.

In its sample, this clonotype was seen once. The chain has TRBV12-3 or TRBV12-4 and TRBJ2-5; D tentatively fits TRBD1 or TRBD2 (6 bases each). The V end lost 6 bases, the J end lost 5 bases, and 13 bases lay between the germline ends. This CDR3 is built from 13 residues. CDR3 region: CASRGGLRETQYF. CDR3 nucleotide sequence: TGTGCCAGCAGAGGGGGGCTGAGGGAGACCCAGTACTTC.

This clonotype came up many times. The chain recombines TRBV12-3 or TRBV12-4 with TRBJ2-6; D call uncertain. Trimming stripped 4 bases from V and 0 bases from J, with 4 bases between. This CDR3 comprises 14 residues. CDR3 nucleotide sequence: TGTGCCAGCAGTTGGAGCTCTGGGGCCAACGTCCTGACTTTC. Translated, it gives CASSWSSGANVLTF.

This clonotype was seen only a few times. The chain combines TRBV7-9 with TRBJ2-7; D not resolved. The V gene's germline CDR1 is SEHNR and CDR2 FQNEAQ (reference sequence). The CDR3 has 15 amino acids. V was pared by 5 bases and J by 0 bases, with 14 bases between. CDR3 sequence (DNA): TGTGCCAGCAGCAGCGCCGAGGACCCCTCCTACGAGCAGTACTTC. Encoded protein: CASSSAEDPSYEQYF. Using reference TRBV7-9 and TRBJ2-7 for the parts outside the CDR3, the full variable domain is DTGVSQNPRHKITKRGQNVTFRCDPISEHNRLYWYRQTLGQGPEFLTYFQNEAQLEKSRLLSDRFSAERPKGSFSTLEIQRTEQGDSAMYLCASSSAEDPSYEQYFGPGTRLTVT.

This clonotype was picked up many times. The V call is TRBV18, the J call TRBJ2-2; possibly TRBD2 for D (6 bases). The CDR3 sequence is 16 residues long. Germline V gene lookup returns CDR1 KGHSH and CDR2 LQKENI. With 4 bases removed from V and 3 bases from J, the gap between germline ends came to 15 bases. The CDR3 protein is CASSQGLIMDTGELFF. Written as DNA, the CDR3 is TGTGCCAGCTCACAGGGACTCATCATGGACACCGGGGAGCTGTTTTTT.

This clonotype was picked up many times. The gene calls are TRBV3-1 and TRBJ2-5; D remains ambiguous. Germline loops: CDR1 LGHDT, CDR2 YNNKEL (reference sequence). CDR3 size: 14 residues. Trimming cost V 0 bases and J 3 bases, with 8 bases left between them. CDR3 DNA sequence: TGTGCCAGCAGCCAAGAAGGGAATGAAGAGACCCAGTACTTC. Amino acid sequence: CASSQEGNEETQYF.

The CDR3 DNA sequence: TGTGCCAGCAGCCTGTCAAGATTAGAGTCCTACAATGAGCAGTTCTTC. Protein sequence: CASSLSRLESYNEQFF. The chain couples TRBV9 to TRBJ2-1; no reliable D call. CDR3 length: 16 amino acids. V was cut by 4 bases and J by 1 base, with 15 bases left in between. CDR1 is SGDLS and CDR2 is YYNGEE in the germline V gene. The full variable domain, completed using reference TRBV9 and TRBJ2-1, is DSGVTQTPKHLITATGQRVTLRCSPRSGDLSVYWYQQSLDQGLQFLIQYYNGEERAKGNILERFSAQQFPDLHSELNLSSLELGDSALYFCASSLSRLESYNEQFFGPGTRLTVL.

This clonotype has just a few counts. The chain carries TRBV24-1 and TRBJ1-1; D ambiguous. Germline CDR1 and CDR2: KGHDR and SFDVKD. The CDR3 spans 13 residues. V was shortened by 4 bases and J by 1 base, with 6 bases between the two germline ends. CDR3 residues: CATSENKNTEAFF. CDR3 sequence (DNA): TGTGCCACCAGTGAAAACAAGAACACTGAAGCTTTCTTT.

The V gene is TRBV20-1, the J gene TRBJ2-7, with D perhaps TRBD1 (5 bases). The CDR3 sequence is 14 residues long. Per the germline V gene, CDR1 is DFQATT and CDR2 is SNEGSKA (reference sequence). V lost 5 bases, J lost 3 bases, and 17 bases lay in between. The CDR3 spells CSAQEWGRSYEQYF. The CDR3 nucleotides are TGCAGTGCTCAGGAGTGGGGCCGGAGCTACGAGCAGTACTTC.

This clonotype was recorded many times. The CDR3 here is CASSLYLRSPYKPGGEAFF. In DNA form, the CDR3 reads TGTGCCAGCAGCTTGTATTTACGGAGCCCATATAAACCGGGGGGTGAAGCTTTCTTT. The chain employs TRBV5-6 and TRBJ1-1; tentatively, D is TRBD1 (5 bases). Germline V CDR1 and CDR2: SGHDT, YYEEEE. This CDR3 is 19 amino acids long. The V gene lost 1 base and the J gene lost 7 bases, with 29 bases spanning the gap. The full variable domain, its missing parts supplied by reference TRBV5-6 and TRBJ1-1, is DAGVTQSPTHLIKTRGQQVTLRCSPKSGHDTVSWYQQALGQGPQFIFQYYEEEERQRGNFPDRFSGHQFPNYSSELNVNALLLGDSALYLCASSLYLRSPYKPGGEAFFGQGTRLTVV.